This T cell receptor beta chain was observed in a study of T cells in Graves' hyperthyroidism and ophthalmopathy. General study points: Ophthalmopathy was separated from stable hyperthyroidism by a 13 V-J model.

This clonotype was observed a few times. What it binds is unknown. Based on clinical symptoms, serum thyroxine and TRAb, thyroid ultrasound and orbital computed tomography, diagnoses were reached. Template material for amplifying TCR beta CDR3 regions consisted of RNA transcripts. With the HTBI primer set, the TCR CDR3 went through a first round of RT-PCR. TCRdb re-analysed the multiplex PCR reads in MiXCR, keeping a single row per CDR3 protein. This table holds some 620,000 distinct CDR3 sequences, under 20% found once. CDR1 LNHDA and CDR2 SQIVND come from the germline V gene (reference sequence). V lost 3 bases to trimming and J lost 6 bases; unmatched junction nucleotides: 2. The CDR3 extends over 14 amino acids.

The genes are TRBV19 and TRBJ1-5, with TRBD1 matching over 10 bases. Sequenced material: blood. The receptor was isolated from a young woman with Graves' hyperthyroidism. CDR3 nucleotide sequence: TGTGCCAGTAGTATCGACAGGGGGCCTCAGCCCCAGCATTTT. Its translation: CASSIDRGPQPQHF.